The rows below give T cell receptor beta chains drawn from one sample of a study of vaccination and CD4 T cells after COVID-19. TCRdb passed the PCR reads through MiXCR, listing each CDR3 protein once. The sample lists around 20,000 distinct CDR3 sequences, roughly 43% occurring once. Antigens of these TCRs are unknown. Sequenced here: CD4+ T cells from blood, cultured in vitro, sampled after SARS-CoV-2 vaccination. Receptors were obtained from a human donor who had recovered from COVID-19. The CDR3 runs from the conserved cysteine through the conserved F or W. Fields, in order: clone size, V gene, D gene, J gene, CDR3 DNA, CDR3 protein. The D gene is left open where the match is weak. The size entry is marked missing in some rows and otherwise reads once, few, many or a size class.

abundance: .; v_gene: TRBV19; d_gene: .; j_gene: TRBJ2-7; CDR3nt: TGTGCCAGTAGGCTTCAGGGGGAGGGCCTCTACGAGCAGTACTTC; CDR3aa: CASRLQGEGLYEQYF
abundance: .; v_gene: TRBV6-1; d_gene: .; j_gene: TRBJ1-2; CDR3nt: TGTGCCAGCAGTGAAAGCTATGGCTACACCTTC; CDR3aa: CASSESYGYTF
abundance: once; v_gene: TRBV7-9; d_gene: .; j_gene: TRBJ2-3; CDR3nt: TGTGCCAGCAGCTTAGGGGGGGACACAGATACGCAGTATTTT; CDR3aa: CASSLGGDTDTQYF
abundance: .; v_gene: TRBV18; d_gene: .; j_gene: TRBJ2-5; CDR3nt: TGTGCCAGCTCATGGACAGAAGAGACCCAGTACTTC; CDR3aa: CASSWTEETQYF
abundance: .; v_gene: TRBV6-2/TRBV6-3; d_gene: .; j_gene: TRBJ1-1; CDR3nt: TGTGCCAGTCCTGGCTCGGGGTTCCACACTGAAGCTTTCTTT; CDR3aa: CASPGSGFHTEAFF
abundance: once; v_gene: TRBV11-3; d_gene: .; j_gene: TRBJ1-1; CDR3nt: TGTGCCAGCAGCCCCCGGCCAGAGAACACTGAAGCTTTCTTT; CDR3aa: CASSPRPENTEAFF
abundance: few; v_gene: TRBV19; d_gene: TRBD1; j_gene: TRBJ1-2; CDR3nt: TGTGCCAGTAGCTTCAGGGACAGGGGGTCCTATGGCTACACCTTC; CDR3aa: CASSFRDRGSYGYTF
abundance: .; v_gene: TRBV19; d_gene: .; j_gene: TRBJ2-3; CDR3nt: TGTGCCAGTAGTACCCAAACACCGACTAGAGGAGATACGCAGTATTTT; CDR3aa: CASSTQTPTRGDTQYF
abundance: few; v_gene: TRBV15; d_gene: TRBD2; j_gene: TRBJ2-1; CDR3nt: TGTGCCACCAGCAGGGGGAACCTAGCGGGAATGTACAATGAGCAGTTCTTC; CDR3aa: CATSRGNLAGMYNEQFF
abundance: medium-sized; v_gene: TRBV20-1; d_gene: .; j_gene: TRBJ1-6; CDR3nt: TGCAGTGCTAGAATGGGTTACAATTCACCCCTCCACTTT; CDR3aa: CSARMGYNSPLHF
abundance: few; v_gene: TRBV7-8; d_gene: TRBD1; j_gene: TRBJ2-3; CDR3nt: TGTGCCAGCAGCTTACGAGGGGGCGGCGCAGATACGCAGTATTTT; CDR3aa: CASSLRGGGADTQYF
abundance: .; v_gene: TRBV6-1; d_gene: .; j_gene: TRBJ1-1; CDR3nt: TGTGCCGTAAAATCAGGTGGAAACACTGAAGCTTTCTTT; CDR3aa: CAVKSGGNTEAFF
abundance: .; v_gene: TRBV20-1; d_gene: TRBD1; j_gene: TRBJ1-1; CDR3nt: TGCAGTGCGAACACTCCGGGACAGGGATCCGAAGCTTTCTTT; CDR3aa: CSANTPGQGSEAFF
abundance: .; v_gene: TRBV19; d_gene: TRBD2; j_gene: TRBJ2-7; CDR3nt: TGTGCCAGTAGTTTAGTGACTAGCTCCCTACGCGAGCAGTACTTC; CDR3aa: CASSLVTSSLREQYF
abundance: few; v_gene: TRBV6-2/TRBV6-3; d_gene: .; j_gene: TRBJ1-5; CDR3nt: TGTGCCAGCAGTTACATGGGGGTTCAGCCCCAGCATTTT; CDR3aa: CASSYMGVQPQHF
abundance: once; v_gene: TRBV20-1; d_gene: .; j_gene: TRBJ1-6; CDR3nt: TGCAGTGCTAGTTCCGGAGATTCACCCCTCCACTTT; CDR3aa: CSASSGDSPLHF